Listed below are T cell receptor beta chains from one sample, sequenced in a study of regulatory T cells in long-lasting Graves disease. Using its own MiXCR run on the multiplex PCR reads, TCRdb lists one record per CDR3 protein. This sample has hundreds of thousands of distinct CDR3 sequences, with about 16% found just once. The same sample was also used in a study of T cells in Graves' hyperthyroidism and ophthalmopathy.

The specimen comprised peripheral blood mononuclear cells (PBMCs), sampled at new diagnosis, from a patient treated with antithyroid drugs. These receptors originate from a man between 18 and 29 years old with Graves disease. The CDR3 runs from the conserved cysteine through the conserved F or W. Each record gives: J gene, clone size, V gene, D gene, CDR3 protein, CDR3 DNA. A D gene is named only where the DNA matches it firmly. Clone size is shown for a subset of rows, as once, few, many or a class of expanded clone.

TRBJ1-1 many TRBV20-1 NA CSASPGTLEAFF TGCAGTGCTAGTCCCGGGACATTGGAAGCTTTCTTT
TRBJ1-3 few TRBV30 TRBD1 CAWRNRGLSSGNTIYF TGTGCCTGGAGGAACAGGGGTCTAAGCTCTGGAAACACCATATATTTT
TRBJ1-5 many TRBV5-5 NA CASSAGGGRSNQPQHF TGTGCCAGCAGCGCTGGGGGGGGGCGAAGCAATCAGCCCCAGCATTTT
TRBJ2-4 few TRBV20-1 TRBD2 CSAQGGRLNIQYF TGCAGTGCTCAGGGAGGGCGATTAAACATTCAGTACTTC
TRBJ2-1 NA TRBV2 NA CASSSQGSPYNEQFF TGTGCCAGCAGTTCACAGGGTTCCCCCTACAATGAGCAGTTCTTC
TRBJ2-5 NA TRBV6-5 NA CASSYSVVAVYQETQYF TGTGCCAGCAGTTACAGCGTGGTAGCGGTGTACCAAGAGACCCAGTACTTC
TRBJ1-1 many TRBV2 TRBD1 CASTPRGQGGNTEAFF TGTGCCAGCACTCCACGGGGACAGGGGGGCAACACTGAAGCTTTCTTT
TRBJ1-1 many TRBV2 NA CASSVYGEMNTEAFF TGTGCCAGCAGTGTTTATGGGGAAATGAACACTGAAGCTTTCTTT
TRBJ1-2 NA TRBV19 NA CASSTQRPDSNCYGYTF TGTGCCAGTAGTACCCAGAGGCCGGACAGTAACTGCTATGGCTACACCTTC
TRBJ2-7 many TRBV29-1 NA CSVEDRRRSSYEQYF TGCAGCGTTGAAGATCGGCGCCGAAGCTCCTACGAGCAGTACTTC
TRBJ1-1 few TRBV15 TRBD1 CATSKDRGETEAFF TGTGCCACCAGCAAGGACAGGGGAGAAACTGAAGCTTTCTTT
TRBJ2-7 NA TRBV18 NA CASSPPLAATLDEQYF TGTGCCAGCTCACCCCCCCTTGCAGCGACACTAGACGAGCAGTACTTC
TRBJ2-5 few TRBV10-3 NA CATQDPPQETQYF TGTGCCACGCAAGACCCCCCCCAAGAGACCCAGTACTTC
TRBJ2-3 NA TRBV12-3/TRBV12-4 TRBD1 CASSWTGDNTRYF TGTGCCAGCAGCTGGACAGGGGATAATACGCGGTATTTT
TRBJ2-5 many TRBV12-3/TRBV12-4 TRBD2 CASSVAGGEETQYF TGTGCCAGCAGTGTGGCGGGAGGTGAAGAGACCCAGTACTTC
TRBJ2-3 many TRBV5-1 NA CASSLETATDTQYF TGTGCCAGCAGCTTGGAAACAGCCACAGATACGCAGTATTTT
TRBJ1-1 many TRBV6-1 TRBD1 CASRAQGAANTEAFF TGTGCCAGCAGAGCGCAGGGGGCCGCGAACACTGAAGCTTTCTTT
TRBJ2-7 NA TRBV2 NA CASSLDGPYEQYF TGTGCCAGCTCACTGGACGGCCCCTACGAGCAGTACTTC
TRBJ2-5 many TRBV27 TRBD1 CASSLLSPQGVEETQYF TGTGCCAGCAGTTTATTGTCCCCCCAGGGGGTGGAAGAGACCCAGTACTTC
TRBJ2-3 NA TRBV20-1 NA CSASWGTTSTDTQYF TGCAGTGCTTCCTGGGGGACAACTTCCACAGATACGCAGTATTTT
TRBJ1-6 NA TRBV27 NA CASTPIEGYNSPLHF TGTGCCAGCACCCCCATTGAAGGGTATAATTCACCCCTCCACTTT
TRBJ2-5 NA TRBV6-4 NA CASTQGWETRYF TGTGCCAGCACTCAGGGGTGGGAGACCCGGTACTTC
TRBJ2-1 many TRBV11-1 TRBD1 CASRAGTGGAYEQFF TGTGCCAGCAGAGCCGGGACAGGAGGGGCCTACGAGCAGTTCTTC
TRBJ2-1 many TRBV18 NA CASSQPVTSLDNEQFF TGTGCCAGCTCCCAGCCGGTTACGAGCCTCGACAATGAGCAGTTCTTC